A selection of T cell receptor beta chains follows, all from one sample in a study of blood T cell repertoires in COVID-19. Clones were sequenced by immunoSEQ multiplex PCR, and TCRdb holds only the in-frame ones, with some missing. The sample records 220,000 or so clones, under 90% being singletons. The sequenced sample was peripheral blood. Every receptor here comes from a man between 60 and 70 years old who had recovered from COVID-19. CDR3s leave out the opening cysteine and the closing phenylalanine or tryptophan. Where a row states a size, it is once, few, many or the class of an expanded clone; other rows omit it.

.	TRBV2	TRBJ1-5	ASRDQGISNQPQH
.	TRBV27	TRBJ2-3	ASSRFLLLKADTQY
.	TRBV5-1	TRBJ2-7	ASMDGKTTSYEQY
.	TRBV7-3	TRBJ2-6	ASSSAGAFLSGANVLT
.	TRBV21-1	TRBJ2-3	APKGGLPDTQY
few	TRBV7-9	TRBJ2-2	ASSTGVWTNTGELF
.	TRBV6-5	TRBJ2-5	ASRGTSGSGTQY
few	TRBV9	TRBJ2-2	ASSSRRGTNTGELF
.	TRBV6-6	TRBJ1-2	ASRDFSGTGSSGYT
.	TRBV5-4	TRBJ2-4	ASSSPGQGARDIQY
.	TRBV3-1/TRBV3-2	TRBJ2-7	ASSPEPGQGYEQY
.	TRBV4-1	TRBJ2-7	ASSQVPAGGPYEQY
.	TRBV7-9	TRBJ2-5	ASSQDGLAQETQY
.	TRBV5-5	TRBJ1-3	ASSTGQGGNTIY
.	TRBV5-4	TRBJ2-3	ASSLDRGADTQY
.	TRBV9	TRBJ1-4	ASSVVGQGGEKLF
.	TRBV24-1	TRBJ2-1	ATSDGKERLAGGREQF
.	TRBV7-8	TRBJ1-5	ASSSSGLGNQPQH
.	TRBV18	TRBJ2-2	ASSPGLAENTGELF
.	TRBV18	TRBJ1-2	ASSPNTGNNYGYT
.	TRBV4-3	TRBJ2-1	ASSQMLGDVTYNEQF
once	TRBV2	TRBJ2-3	AITGTGHPDTQY
.	TRBV5-4	TRBJ2-5	AGTSGTEETQY
.	TRBV5-1	TRBJ2-5	ASSLGQGQETQY
.	TRBV5-4	TRBJ1-4	ASSIGTGGGEKLF
.	TRBV3-1/TRBV3-2	TRBJ2-7	ASSPSPGGGTYEQY
.	TRBV14	TRBJ1-1	ASSQPQGGGTEAF
.	TRBV7-9	TRBJ1-2	ASSPGQINYGYT
.	TRBV19	TRBJ1-4	ASRGGQGLANEKLF
.	TRBV19	TRBJ2-5	ASRPTGGLQTQY
.	TRBV3-1/TRBV3-2	TRBJ2-3	AGRGGRACTDTQY
.	TRBV18	TRBJ1-2	ASSPGASSNYGYT
once	TRBV19	TRBJ1-5	ASSIRGTGVQPQH
.	TRBV6-5	TRBJ1-4	ASSYGVEGRKLF
.	TRBV6-2/TRBV6-3	TRBJ1-1	ASSMRTGGTEAF
.	TRBV2	TRBJ2-7	ASSVGDTSYEQY
.	TRBV10-3	TRBJ1-6	AISEGTGESSPLH
.	TRBV21-1	TRBJ2-7	ASSKGGPDQNEQY
.	TRBV12-5	TRBJ2-5	ASGLARGSGRAQETQY
.	TRBV5-1	TRBJ1-5	ASSLSGGSNQPQH
.	TRBV7-9	TRBJ1-1	ASSTGNTEAF
.	TRBV19	TRBJ2-1	ASRVQGWEF
.	TRBV7-8	TRBJ2-7	ASSPRTGNAYEQY
.	TRBV9	TRBJ1-4	ASSVDPDRPNEKLF
.	TRBV6-5	TRBJ1-2	ASSYSSRYGT
few	TRBV14	TRBJ1-1	ASSLGVSTEAF
.	TRBV6-6	TRBJ2-3	AALLAGADTQY
.	TRBV2	TRBJ2-1	ASSGSTSTSYNEQF
.	TRBV5-4	TRBJ1-2	ASSLDSLNYGYT
few	TRBV5-1	TRBJ1-2	ASSLGQNYGYT
.	TRBV27	TRBJ1-1	ASKRDRVHTEAF
few	TRBV6-2/TRBV6-3	TRBJ1-5	ASSDRGLQPQH
.	TRBV28	TRBJ2-7	ASSLVGASYEQY
.	TRBV7-3	TRBJ2-1	ASSLYATTSGRARYNEQF
.	TRBV19	TRBJ1-2	ASSIVQEHGYT
.	TRBV27	TRBJ2-5	ASSFISGNRETQY
.	TRBV19	TRBJ2-2	ASSLKLYQGIGNTGELF
.	TRBV4-3	TRBJ2-3	ASSGRTGHTDTQY